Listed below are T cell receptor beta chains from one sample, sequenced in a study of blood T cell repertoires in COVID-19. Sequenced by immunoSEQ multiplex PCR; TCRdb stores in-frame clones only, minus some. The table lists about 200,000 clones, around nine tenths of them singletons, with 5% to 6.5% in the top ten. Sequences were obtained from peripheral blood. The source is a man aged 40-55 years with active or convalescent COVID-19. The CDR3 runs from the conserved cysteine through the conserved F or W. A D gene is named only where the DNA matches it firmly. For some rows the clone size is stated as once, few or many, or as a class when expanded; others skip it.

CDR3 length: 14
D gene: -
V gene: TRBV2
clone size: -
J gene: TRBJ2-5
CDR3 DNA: TGTGCCAGCAGTGATAGGCTAGGTCAAGAGACCCAGTACTTC
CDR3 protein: CASSDRLGQETQYF

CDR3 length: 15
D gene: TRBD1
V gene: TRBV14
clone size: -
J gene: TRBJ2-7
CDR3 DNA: TGTGCCAGCAGCCAAGTCCCTGGGCAGGGGGCCGAGCAGTACTTC
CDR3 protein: CASSQVPGQGAEQYF

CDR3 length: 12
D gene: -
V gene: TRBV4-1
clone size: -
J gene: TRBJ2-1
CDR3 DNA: TGCGCCAGCAGCGACAAGACAGTAAAGCAGTTCTTC
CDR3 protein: CASSDKTVKQFF

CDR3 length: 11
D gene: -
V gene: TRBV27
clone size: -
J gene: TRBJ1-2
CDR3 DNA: TGTGCCAGCAGAAGTGCGAATGGCTACACCTTC
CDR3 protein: CASRSANGYTF

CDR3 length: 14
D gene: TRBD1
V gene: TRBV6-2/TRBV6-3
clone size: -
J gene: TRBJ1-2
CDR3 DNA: TGTGCCAGCAGCACGGTGACAGGGGAAGATGGCTACACCTTC
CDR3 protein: CASSTVTGEDGYTF

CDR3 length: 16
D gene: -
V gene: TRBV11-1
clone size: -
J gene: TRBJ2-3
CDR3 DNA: TGTGCCAGCAGCTTAGGGGGGGGGCGAGGGACAGATACGCAGTATTTT
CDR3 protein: CASSLGGGRGTDTQYF

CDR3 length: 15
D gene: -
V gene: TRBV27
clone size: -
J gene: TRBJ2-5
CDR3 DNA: TGTGCCAGCAGTTTAGGGACAACAGAGGGAGAGACCCAGTACTTC
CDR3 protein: CASSLGTTEGETQYF

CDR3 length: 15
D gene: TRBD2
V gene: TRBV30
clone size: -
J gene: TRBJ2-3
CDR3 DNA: TGTGCCTGGAGTGTGACTAGCAAAAGCACAGATACGCAGTATTTT
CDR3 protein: CAWSVTSKSTDTQYF

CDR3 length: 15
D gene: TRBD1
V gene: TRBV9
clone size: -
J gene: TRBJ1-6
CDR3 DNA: TGTGCCAGCAGCACTTCGGGACAGAGAAATTCACCCCTCCACTTT
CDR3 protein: CASSTSGQRNSPLHF

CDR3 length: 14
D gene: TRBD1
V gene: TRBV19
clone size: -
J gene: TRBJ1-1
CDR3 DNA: TGTGCCAGTAGTGGGGACAGGGTGAACACTGAAGCTTTCTTT
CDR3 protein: CASSGDRVNTEAFF

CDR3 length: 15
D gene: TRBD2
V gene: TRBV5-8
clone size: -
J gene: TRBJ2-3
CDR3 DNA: TGTGCCAGCAGCCTGGGAGGGAGGGACACAGATACGCAGTATTTT
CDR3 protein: CASSLGGRDTDTQYF

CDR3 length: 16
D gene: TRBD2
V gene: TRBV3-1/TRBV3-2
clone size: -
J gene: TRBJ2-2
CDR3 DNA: TGTGCCAGCAGCCACCTACTAGCGGGATCCACCGGGGAGCTGTTTTTT
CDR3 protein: CASSHLLAGSTGELFF

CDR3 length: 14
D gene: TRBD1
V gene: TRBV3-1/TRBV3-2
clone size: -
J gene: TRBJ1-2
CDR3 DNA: TGTGCCAGCAGCCAAGAGACAGGGGTAGATGGCTACACCTTC
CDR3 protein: CASSQETGVDGYTF

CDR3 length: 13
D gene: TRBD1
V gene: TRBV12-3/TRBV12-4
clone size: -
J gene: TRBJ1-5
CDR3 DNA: TGTGCCAGCAGAGGGACAGGCGGGCAGCCCCAGCATTTT
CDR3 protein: CASRGTGGQPQHF

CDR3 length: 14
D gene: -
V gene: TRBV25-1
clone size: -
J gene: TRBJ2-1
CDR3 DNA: TGTGCCAGCAGTGGACTGTACTCCTACAATGAGCAGTTCTTC
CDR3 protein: CASSGLYSYNEQFF

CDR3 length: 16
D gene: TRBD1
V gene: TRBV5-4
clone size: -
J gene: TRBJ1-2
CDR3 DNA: TGTGCCAGCAGCTTGGCCACGGGACAGCTGAAGTATGGCTACACCTTC
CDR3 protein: CASSLATGQLKYGYTF

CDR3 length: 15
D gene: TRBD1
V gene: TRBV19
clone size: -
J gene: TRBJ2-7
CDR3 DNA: TGTGCCAGTTCCGAAGGGACAGGGGGTTTATACGAGCAGTACTTC
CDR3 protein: CASSEGTGGLYEQYF

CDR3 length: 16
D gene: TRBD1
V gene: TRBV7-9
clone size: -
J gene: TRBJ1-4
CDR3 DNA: TGTGCCAGCAGCTCGGATAGACAGGGAACTAATGAAAAACTGTTTTTT
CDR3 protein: CASSSDRQGTNEKLFF

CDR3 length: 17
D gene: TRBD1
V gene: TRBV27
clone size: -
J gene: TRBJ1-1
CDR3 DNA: TGTGCCAGCAGTTTCCAAGCTTTAACAGGGGGGAGAGGTTCGGCTTTCTTT
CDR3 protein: CASSFQALTGGRGSAFF

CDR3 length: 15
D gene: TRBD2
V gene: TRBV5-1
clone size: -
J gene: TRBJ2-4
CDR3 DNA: TGCGCCAGCAGCTTGGGACTAGCGGACAAAAACATTCAGTACTTC
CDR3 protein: CASSLGLADKNIQYF

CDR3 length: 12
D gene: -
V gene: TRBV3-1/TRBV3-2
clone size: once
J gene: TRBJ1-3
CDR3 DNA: TGTGCCAGCAAGGACAGAGGAAACACCATATATTTT
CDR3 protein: CASKDRGNTIYF

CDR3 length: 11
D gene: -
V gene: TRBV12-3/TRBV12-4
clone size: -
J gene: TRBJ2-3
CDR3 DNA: TGTGCCAGCGGGGAGACAGATACGCAGTATTTT
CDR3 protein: CASGETDTQYF

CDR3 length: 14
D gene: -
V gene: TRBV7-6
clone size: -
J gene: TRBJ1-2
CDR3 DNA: TGTGCCAGCAGCTTAGAACAGGGAGACTATGGCTACACCTTC
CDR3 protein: CASSLEQGDYGYTF

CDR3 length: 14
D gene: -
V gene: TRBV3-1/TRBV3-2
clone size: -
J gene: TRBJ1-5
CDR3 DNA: TGTGCCAGCAGCCAAGTCTCCAGCAATCAGCCCCAGCATTTT
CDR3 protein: CASSQVSSNQPQHF

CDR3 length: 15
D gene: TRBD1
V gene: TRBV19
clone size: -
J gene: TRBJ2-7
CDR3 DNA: TGTGCCAGTAGTATCAGGACAGGAGTAGCTCGAGGGCAGTACTTC
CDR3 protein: CASSIRTGVARGQYF

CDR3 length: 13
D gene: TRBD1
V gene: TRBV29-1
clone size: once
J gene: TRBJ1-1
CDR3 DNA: TGCAGCGTTGAAGGGACAGGGTCCACTGAAGCTTTCTTT
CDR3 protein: CSVEGTGSTEAFF

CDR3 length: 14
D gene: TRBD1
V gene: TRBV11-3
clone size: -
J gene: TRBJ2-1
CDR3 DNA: TGTGCCAGCAGTCCCGGGACAGGGCAGCGTGAGCAGTTCTTC
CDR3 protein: CASSPGTGQREQFF

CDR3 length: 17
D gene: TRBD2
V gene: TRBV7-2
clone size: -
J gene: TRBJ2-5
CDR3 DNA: TGTGCCAGCAGCCCGACGTCCGGGACTATAATACAAGAGACCCAGTACTTC
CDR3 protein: CASSPTSGTIIQETQYF

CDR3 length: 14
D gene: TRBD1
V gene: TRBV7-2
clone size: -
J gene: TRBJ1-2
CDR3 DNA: TGTGCCAGCAGCTTTGGGACAGGGGGCGATGGCTACACCTTC
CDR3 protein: CASSFGTGGDGYTF

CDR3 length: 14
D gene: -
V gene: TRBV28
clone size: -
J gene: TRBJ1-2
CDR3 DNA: TGTGCCAGCAGACCCGGGGGACTGGGGTATGGCTACACCTTC
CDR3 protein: CASRPGGLGYGYTF

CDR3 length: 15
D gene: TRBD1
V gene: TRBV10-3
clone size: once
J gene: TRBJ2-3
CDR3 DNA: TGTGCCATCTCCCTGGGGCAGGGGGGCACAGATACGCAGTATTTT
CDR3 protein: CAISLGQGGTDTQYF

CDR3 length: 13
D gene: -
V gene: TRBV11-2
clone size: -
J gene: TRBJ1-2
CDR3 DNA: TGTGCCAGCAGCCCCCTCCGGGGTTGGGGCTACACCTTC
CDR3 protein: CASSPLRGWGYTF

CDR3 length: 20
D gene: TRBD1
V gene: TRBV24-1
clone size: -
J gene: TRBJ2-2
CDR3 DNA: TGTGCCACCAGTGATTTTAGGCGGGCAGGGGGTCCGCGAGGCACCGGGGAGCTGTTTTTT
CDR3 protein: CATSDFRRAGGPRGTGELFF